This T cell receptor beta chain comes out of a study of T cell responses to AZD1222 COVID-19 vaccine. Overall study results and limits: Of spike-specific TCRs, nearly half reportedly target regions left unmutated in variants. The donor cohort was predominantly white British with a female majority, and clonal diversity may have been underestimated.

This clone appeared a single time. Antigen: not known. Clones were read by immunoSEQ multiplex PCR, and TCRdb kept only the in-frame ones, dropping some. The sample shows more than 100,000 clones, roughly 93% of them seen only once. V was shortened by 6 bases and J by 2 bases, with 18 bases between the two germline ends. Germline V gives CDR1 KGHDR, CDR2 SFDVKD. The length of the CDR3 is 16 residues. This specimen consisted of peripheral blood, obtained on day 0 of AZD1222 vaccination. The chain joins TRBV24-1 to TRBJ1-1, with D possibly being TRBD1 (6 bases). The sequence was obtained from an adult in good health. The CDR3: CATSRGSGVRNTEAFF. The CDR3 coding sequence is TGTGCCACCAGTCGAGGGTCAGGGGTCCGCAACACTGAAGCTTTCTTT.